This entry concerns a single TCR beta chain. This clonotype has at least ten counts. Its antigen has not been determined. Within one base of it there is no much larger clone, and no base qualities were kept. This sample was taken from a study of Graves' ophthalmopathy and Graves' hyperthyroidism (dated by TCRdb to 2017 to 2018). About the study as a whole: Peripheral blood was collected at initial diagnosis, before any treatment. In total, 135 blood samples were TCR-sequenced: approximately 40 ophthalmopathy, some 72 hyperthyroidism and about 17 hyperthyroidism-to-ophthalmopathy patients. Following sampling, methimazole starting at 30 mg daily was administered to hyperthyroidism patients, and high-dose intravenous methylprednisolone was administered to ophthalmopathy patients. A discovery set of 100 patients (43 ophthalmopathy, 57 stable hyperthyroidism) was enrolled to explore V-J signatures distinguishing ophthalmopathy from hyperthyroidism. T-cell repertoires of thyroid tissue and blood were compared in over five hyperthyroidism patients. An independent validation cohort was composed of 18 to 20 hyperthyroidism patients and around 15 patients who later progressed from hyperthyroidism to ophthalmopathy. The study used TCR beta repertoire signatures to distinguish Graves' ophthalmopathy from Graves' hyperthyroidism and to predict progression to ophthalmopathy. General findings and caveats noted by the study authors: In validation, the model predicted ophthalmopathy progression with more than 70% sensitivity and roughly 72% specificity; 12 predicted patients were CT-confirmed with GO in a median of around 6 months. No statistical method was used to set the sample size in advance, and the investigators knew which group each participant was assigned to. In cross-validation, the 13-signature model distinguished ophthalmopathy from stable hyperthyroidism with more than 85% sensitivity and 81% to 82% specificity, while in the test set the corresponding values were about 80% and 75%. Most expanded thyroid clonotypes with a frequency above 0.001 also appeared in blood, which suggests that blood repertoires may reflect the immune response in the thyroid.

For repertoire sequencing, TCR beta CDR3 regions were amplified from RNA transcripts. A first-round RT-PCR used HTBI primers with the Qiagen OneStep RT-PCR kit, followed by a second-round multiplex PCR, size selection and purification. Sequencing of the libraries was carried out on an Illumina HiSeq2000 in paired-end mode with 100 bp reads. Processing in the source paper ran as follows. SOAPnuke was used to process the reads, removing any read that contained adapters or uncalled bases, had a mean Phred below 15, or lacked an exact match to the constant primer or identifier. COPE v1.2.5 was used to merge high-quality paired reads. Each unique nucleotide sequence was treated as a clonotype, and MiTCR v1.1 was used to align the clonotypes to the IMGT TRB V, D and J references. The analysis was limited to V-J combinations with a frequency above 0.0001, which together covered just over 98% of the repertoires. For each V-J combination, a TCR clonal expansion and chaos score was defined as the ratio of F50 clonal expansion to chaos observed in the TCRdist matrix. Welch's t-statistics and random forest were used to narrow the features down to 10 to 15 V-J combinations, which were then fed into a naive Bayes classifier. The similarity between thyroid and blood repertoires was quantified using the Morisita-Horn index. The public reads were run again by TCRdb, first through fastp at Q25 and then through MiXCR, and only productive beta chains were kept. Identical CDR3 protein sequences are pooled into one entry, listed with their most common genes and DNA. The V and J calls come from TCRdb's annotation, not from the publication. The sample contains about 740,000 distinct CDR3 sequences, roughly two fifths of them found a single time. Of the sample, approximately 46% falls within the top ten clones.

Patients with ophthalmopathy had moderately to severely active disease, with a Clinical Activity Score of 3 or more, a NOSPECS grade of 4 or more, and a disease duration of less than 3 months. Patients with other autoimmune diseases, uncontrolled infections, pregnancy or lactation were excluded from the study. Clinical symptoms, serum thyroxine, TRAb, thyroid ultrasound and orbital computed tomography were used for diagnosis. PBMCs were isolated from more than 8 ml of fresh peripheral blood by Ficoll-Paque density gradient centrifugation. Trizol reagent was used to extract the total RNA, and its quality was then checked on an Agilent 2100 Bioanalyzer. From a lookup of the germline V gene (reference sequence), CDR1 and CDR2 are SEHNR and FQNEAQ. Trimmed from V: 1 base; trimmed from J: 9 bases; junction bases lacking a gene match: 4. The CDR3, cysteine through phenylalanine, is 15 amino acids long. The read is trimmed to its CDR3 DNA, 45 bases read in frame from base 1.

The sequence links TRBV7-9 to TRBJ1-6, with TRBD1 identical over 9 junction bases. The origin of this receptor is an adult man with Graves' ophthalmopathy. Sample: peripheral blood. Read as DNA, the sequence is TGTGCCAGCAGCTTAGTCGGGACAGGGAGTTCACCCCTCCACTTT. It specifies CASSLVGTGSSPLHF. Full variable domain (CDR3 extended with the reference TRBV7-9 and TRBJ1-6 proteins): DTGVSQNPRHKITKRGQNVTFRCDPISEHNRLYWYRQTLGQGPEFLTYFQNEAQLEKSRLLSDRFSAERPKGSFSTLEIQRTEQGDSAMYLCASSLVGTGSSPLHFGNGTRLTVT.